This TCR beta chain was observed in a study of T cell repertoires in ileal Crohn's disease. Study-level background: Biopsies of inflamed ileum from the surgical specimen form M0 samples. Around 500 nanograms of biopsy DNA per sample underwent TCRB immunosequencing.

On this clone: The antigen is not known.

The CDR3 runs 11 residues. Germline V gene lookup returns CDR1 MNHEY and CDR2 SVGAGI. The V end lost 7 bases, the J end lost 11 bases, and 14 bases lay between the germline ends. The data were produced by immunoSEQ multiplex PCR, yet TCRdb's version contains in-frame clones alone and is incomplete. This repertoire shows 5,500 to 7,500 clones, around 81% found once; its top ten account for approximately 10%. Points from the study as a whole: High-frequency clones were more common in sorted CD8 than CD4 cells. Clonality above 26.8% at surgery always came with endoscopic recurrence.

Documented time point: inflamed ileum from the surgical specimen. The chain carries TRBV6-5 and TRBJ1-1, with D unclear. Sequenced input: ileal tissue. This receptor was identified in an adult with Crohn's disease. DNA of the CDR3: TGTGCCAGCATTAGCAAGGGAGACGCTTTCTTT. The encoded protein is CASISKGDAFF.